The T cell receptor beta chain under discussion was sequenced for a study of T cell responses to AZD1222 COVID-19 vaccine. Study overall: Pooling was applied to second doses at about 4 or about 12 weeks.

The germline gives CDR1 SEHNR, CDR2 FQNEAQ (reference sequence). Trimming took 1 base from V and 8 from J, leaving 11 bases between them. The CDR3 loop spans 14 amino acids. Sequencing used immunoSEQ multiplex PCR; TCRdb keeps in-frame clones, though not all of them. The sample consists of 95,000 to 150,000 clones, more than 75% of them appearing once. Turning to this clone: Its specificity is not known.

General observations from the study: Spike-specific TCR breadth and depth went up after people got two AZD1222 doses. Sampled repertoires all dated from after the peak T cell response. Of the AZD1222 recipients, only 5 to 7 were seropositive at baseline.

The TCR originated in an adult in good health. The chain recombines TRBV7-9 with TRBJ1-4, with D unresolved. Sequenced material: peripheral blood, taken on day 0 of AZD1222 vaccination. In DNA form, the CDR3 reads TGTGCCAGCAGCTTAGATACAGATCAGGAAAAACTGTTTTTT. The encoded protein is CASSLDTDQEKLFF.